The 25 T cell receptor beta chains below were found in one sample sequenced in a study of blood T cell repertoires in COVID-19. The data were produced by immunoSEQ multiplex PCR, yet TCRdb's version contains in-frame clones alone and is incomplete. The table shows around 170,000 clones, with about 86% occurring only once. Sample: peripheral blood. These receptors were taken from a man aged 30-40 years with active or convalescent COVID-19.

The rearrangement joins TRBV7-9 to TRBJ2-2, with TRBD2 matching 11 bases. V lost 5 bases and J lost 3; bases outside the gene matches: 8. The length of the CDR3 is 17 residues. The V gene's germline CDR1 is SEHNR and CDR2 FQNEAQ (reference sequence). The CDR3 DNA reads as TGTGCCAGCAGCCAAGTAGCGGGAGGGCCGGACACCGGGGAGCTGTTTTTT. It codes for CASSQVAGGPDTGELFF.

The rearrangement uses TRBV19 and TRBJ1-2, with no clear D. The ends were cut back, 8 bases at V and 4 bases at J, with 14 bases in the middle. CDR3 size: 13 residues. The V gene's germline CDR1 is LNHDA and CDR2 SQIVND (reference sequence). CDR3 nucleotide sequence: TGTGCCAGTGTAGGAGGGTTCGGCTATGGCTACACCTTC. This codes for CASVGGFGYGYTF.

This clone was observed a few times. The chain couples TRBV29-1 to TRBJ1-5, with 9 bases fitting TRBD1. The CDR3 runs to 13 residues. Germline V gene sequence: CDR1 SQVTM, CDR2 ANQGSEA. V trimming: 6 bases; J trimming: 7 bases; junction bases outside the gene matches: 7. The CDR3 loop is CSVVQGAGQPQHF. The DNA for the CDR3 is TGCAGCGTCGTACAGGGGGCAGGGCAGCCCCAGCATTTT.

This sequence joins TRBV30 and TRBJ1-2; no clear D gene. CDR1 and CDR2 (germline): GTSNPN, SVGIG (reference sequence). This CDR3 spans 10 amino acids. Trimming took off 6 bases at V and 0 bases at J, with 2 bases between the two ends. The DNA of the CDR3 is TGTGCCTGCGCTAACTATGGCTACACCTTC. Translating it yields CACANYGYTF.

The J gene is TRBJ2-7, the V gene TRBV5-1, with 7 bases aligning to TRBD1. Unmatched junction bases numbered 2, after V lost 0 bases and J lost 2 bases. The germline CDR1 and CDR2 sequences are SGHRS and YFSETQ. This CDR3 has 14 amino acids. The CDR3 bases are TGCGCCAGCAGCTTGGGGCAGGGGGCCTACGAGCAGTACGTC. Its protein is CASSLGQGAYEQYV.

The genes are TRBV15 and TRBJ1-1; 7 bases agree with TRBD1. CDR1 and CDR2 (germline): LNHNV, YYDKDF (reference sequence). This CDR3 region has 13 residues. The V and J ends lost 0 bases and 8 bases, in that order; junction bases with no gene match: 3. CDR3 amino acids: CATSRDGTEEAFF. DNA of the CDR3: TGTGCCACCAGCAGAGACGGGACAGAGGAAGCTTTCTTT. Filled out from reference TRBV15 and TRBJ1-1, the complete variable domain reads DAMVIQNPRYQVTQFGKPVTLSCSQTLNHNVMYWYQQKSSQAPKLLFHYYDKDFNNEADTPDNFQSRRPNTSFCFLDIRSPGLGDTAMYLCATSRDGTEEAFFGQGTRLTVV.

The rearrangement joins TRBV10-1 to TRBJ1-1, with D possibly matching TRBD1 (5 bases). The V end was cut by 7 bases, the J end by 1 base, with 10 bases between. Germline-derived CDR1 and CDR2 are WNHNN and SYGVQD (reference sequence). The CDR3 length is 13 residues. The CDR3 coding sequence is TGCGCCAGCAAGTTCGGACAGAACACTGAAGCTTTCTTT. Translated, it gives CASKFGQNTEAFF.

This clone was seen more than once but under ten times. The V and J genes are TRBV2 and TRBJ2-5; 7 bases fit TRBD2. Trimming took 2 bases from V and 5 from J; bases not matched to a gene: 8. Germline V gene lookup returns CDR1 SNHLY and CDR2 FYNNEI. The CDR3 is made up of 15 amino acids. The CDR3 DNA is TGTGCCAGCAGTGAAAGCGGGGACGGGCCGGAGACCCAGTACTTC. This codes for CASSESGDGPETQYF.

In its sample, this clone was seen once. The CDR3 here is CASSDWRVTSEGTDTQYF. The CDR3 DNA reads as TGCGCCAGCAGTGACTGGCGCGTGACCTCCGAGGGCACAGATACGCAGTATTTT. The chain uses TRBV10-1 and TRBJ2-3; no clear D. Germline V gene sequence: CDR1 WNHNN, CDR2 SYGVQD (reference sequence). Trimming left V 3 bases short and J 1 base short, with 20 bases between. The CDR3 covers 18 residues.

This chain connects TRBV10-2 to TRBJ2-7, with TRBD2 matching 8 bases. The V and J ends lost 2 bases and 2 bases, in that order; junction bases with no gene match: 5. The germline CDR1 and CDR2 sequences are WSHSY and SAAADI. The CDR3 runs to 15 residues. The CDR3 spells CASSERTSGPYEQYF. CDR3 DNA sequence: TGCGCCAGCAGTGAGAGAACTAGCGGTCCCTACGAGCAGTACTTC.

The chain uses TRBV11-3 and TRBJ2-1, with TRBD2 identical over 7 bases. After removal of 5 bases from V and 2 bases from J, the junction contained 12 bases not matched to a gene. This CDR3 spans 17 amino acids. Germline V gene data show CDR1 as SGHNT and CDR2 as YENEEA. CDR3 DNA: TGTGCCAGCAGCCCGAGAGGAGGCGCGGGGGCCTACAATGAGCAGTTCTTC. Amino acid sequence: CASSPRGGAGAYNEQFF.

The count of this clone is one. CDR3 DNA: TGCGCCAGCAGTCAACCGATACAGGGGGCTAACATTCAGTACTTC. Translated, it gives CASSQPIQGANIQYF. This rearrangement joins TRBV23-1 to TRBJ2-4, with 9 bases aligning to TRBD1. TRBV23-1 is an open reading frame whose function is uncertain. The V segment lost 2 bases and the J segment 7 bases; nucleotides outside the gene matches: 6. The CDR3 totals 15 residues.

The rearrangement joins TRBV2 to TRBJ1-4; no reliable D call. Germline-derived CDR1 and CDR2 are SNHLY and FYNNEI. With 1 base removed from V and 1 base from J, the gap between germline ends came to 7 bases. CDR3 length equals 15 residues. The CDR3 is CASSEGGLTNEKLFF. CDR3 nucleotide sequence: TGTGCCAGCAGTGAAGGAGGCCTAACTAATGAAAAACTGTTTTTT.

The chain uses TRBV7-8 and TRBJ1-1; D ambiguous. The CDR3 is 16 residues long. CDR1 and CDR2 (germline): SGHVS, FQNEAQ. Trimming took off 7 bases at V and 1 base at J, with 19 bases between the two ends. The CDR3 sequence: CASTRRPADRNTEAFF. The CDR3 DNA reads TGTGCCAGCACCCGCCGGCCAGCGGATAGGAACACTGAAGCTTTCTTT.

The V call is TRBV4-1, the J call TRBJ1-6; TRBD1 is a possible D gene (6 bases). The CDR3 is 15 amino acids. The V end was cut by 3 bases, the J end by 7 bases, with 13 bases between. The germline V gene encodes CDR1 MGHRA and CDR2 YSYEKL. CDR3 bases: TGCGCCAGCAGCCAGGGACAAGGGCCCAATTCACCCCTCCACTTT. Its protein is CASSQGQGPNSPLHF.

V gene TRBV30 combines with J gene TRBJ1-2, with D perhaps matching TRBD1 (5 bases). The CDR3 sequence is 14 residues long. CDR1 and CDR2 from the germline V gene are GTSNPN and SVGIG (reference sequence). The V gene lost 3 bases and the J gene lost 3 bases, with 14 bases spanning the gap. The CDR3: CAWSRRQSDYGYTF. The CDR3 DNA follows: TGTGCCTGGAGCAGACGACAGTCGGACTATGGCTACACCTTC.

The genes are TRBV2 and TRBJ1-5; D not certain. The V end lost 7 bases, the J end lost 0 bases, and 7 bases lay between the germline ends. The length of the CDR3 is 13 residues. Germline V gene data show CDR1 as SNHLY and CDR2 as FYNNEI. The CDR3 DNA is TGTGCCAGCATGGAGAATAGCAATCAGCCCCAGCATTTT. This codes for CASMENSNQPQHF.

This clone was detected a few times. The chain couples TRBV30 to TRBJ2-2; 8 bases fit TRBD2. Germline lookup yields CDR1 GTSNPN and CDR2 SVGIG (reference sequence). V lost 3 bases, J lost 4 bases, and 4 bases stayed unmatched. CDR3 length: 14 amino acids. The CDR3 loop is CAWRRLAGTGELFF. The CDR3 nucleotides are TGTGCCTGGAGACGTCTAGCGGGCACCGGGGAGCTGTTTTTT.

The gene calls are TRBV5-5 and TRBJ1-2; 11 bases match TRBD1. Trimming removed 5 bases from V and 2 bases from J; junction bases left unmatched: 5. The V gene's germline CDR1 is SGHKS and CDR2 YYEKEE (reference sequence). The CDR3 has 15 amino acids. The CDR3 region is CASSNRTGGNYGYTF. The DNA for the CDR3 is TGTGCCAGCAGTAATCGGACAGGGGGCAACTATGGCTACACCTTC. Full variable domain (remainder filled in from reference TRBV5-5 and TRBJ1-2): DAGVTQSPTHLIKTRGQQVTLRCSPISGHKSVSWYQQVLGQGPQFIFQYYEKEERGRGNFPDRFSARQFPNYSSELNVNALLLGDSALYLCASSNRTGGNYGYTFGSGTRLTVV.

V is TRBV2 and J is TRBJ1-5; 7 bases line up with TRBD1. The CDR3 has 13 amino acids. V lost 7 bases, J lost 7 bases, and 7 bases stayed unmatched. From germline, CDR1 is SNHLY and CDR2 FYNNEI. Here the CDR3 reads CASTSTGSQPQHF. The CDR3 nucleotides are TGTGCCAGCACCTCGACAGGGTCCCAGCCCCAGCATTTT.

The rearrangement links TRBV6-5 to TRBJ1-6; D remains unclear. This CDR3 is 14 amino acids long. Germline CDR1 MNHEY, CDR2 SVGAGI. V lost 6 bases and J 1 base, leaving 7 bases between the germline ends. The CDR3 nucleotides read TGTGCCAGCAGGGGGAGGTCCTATAATTCACCCCTCCACTTT. Translation: CASRGRSYNSPLHF.

The V gene is TRBV29-1, the J gene TRBJ2-1; 12 bases are shared with TRBD2. CDR3 length equals 13 residues. Germline CDR1 and CDR2: SQVTM and ANQGSEA. J was trimmed by 8 bases and V by 6 bases; bases with no gene match: 5. The CDR3 DNA follows: TGCAGCGTGCTGTCTAGCGGGGGGGATGAGCAGTTCTTC. This encodes CSVLSSGGDEQFF.

This clone was seen only once. The genes are TRBV21-1 and TRBJ2-7; TRBD2 reflects the table's D call only, with no check against the DNA. TRBV21-1 is a known pseudogene. This CDR3 has 14 amino acids. The DNA of the CDR3 is TGTGCCAGCAGCAAAGCGCAGCAGGGACTCGAGCAGTACGTC. It is translated as CASSKAQQGLEQYV.

CDR3 residues: CATSQTGTAAGYTF. CDR3 nucleotide sequence: TGTGCCACTAGCCAGACCGGGACAGCCGCCGGCTACACCTTC. V and J are TRBV6-5 and TRBJ1-2, with 7 bases identical to TRBD1. Germline CDR1 and CDR2: MNHEY and SVGAGI. This CDR3 has 14 amino acids. V lost 10 bases, J lost 8 bases, and 16 bases stayed unmatched.

V gene TRBV19 combines with J gene TRBJ2-1, with 10 bases lining up with TRBD2. V shed 6 bases and J 0 bases; nucleotides not matched to a gene: 11. The CDR3 consists of 18 residues. In germline, CDR1 is LNHDA, CDR2 SQIVND (reference sequence). The DNA for the CDR3 is TGTGCCAGTAGAGGGACTAGCGCAACCGGGAGCTCCTACAATGAGCAGTTCTTC. Its protein product is CASRGTSATGSSYNEQFF.